These T cell receptor beta chains were read from a single sample in a study of cytomegalovirus exposure and HLA in healthy donors. TCRdb's table, derived via immunoSEQ multiplex PCR, lists solely in-frame clones and lacks some. The sample gives 150,000 or so clones, more than 80% of which show up once; just under 5% is in the top ten. Sequencing was carried out using PBMCs. Every receptor here comes from a woman aged 18-29 years in good health and CMV-seropositive. CDR3s include the opening cysteine and the closing phenylalanine or tryptophan. Fields, in order: CDR3 protein, CDR3 DNA, clone size, J gene, D gene, V gene. A D gene is named only where the DNA matches it firmly. Some rows mark clone size as missing; the rest say once, few, many or name a class of expanded clone.

CASSPRNYGYTF,TGTGCCAGTAGCCCGCGGAACTATGGCTACACCTTC,.,TRBJ1-2,.,TRBV19
CASSWGLASYNEQFF,TGTGCCAGCAGCTGGGGTCTAGCCTCCTACAATGAGCAGTTCTTC,.,TRBJ2-1,.,TRBV13
CASSLVDSYGYTF,TGTGCCAGCAGCTTGGTGGACAGCTATGGCTACACCTTC,.,TRBJ1-2,.,TRBV5-4
CASSLSGARGGYTF,TGTGCCAGCAGCTTATCAGGGGCCAGGGGTGGCTACACCTTC,.,TRBJ1-2,.,TRBV7-3
CASSLSQGAGYGYTF,TGTGCCAGCAGTTTATCTCAGGGGGCCGGCTATGGCTACACCTTC,.,TRBJ1-2,TRBD1,TRBV27
CASSLDSSGEQYF,TGCGCCAGCAGCTTGGACAGCTCGGGGGAGCAGTACTTC,.,TRBJ2-7,.,TRBV5-1
CASSLGPRGGYTDTQYF,TGTGCCAGCAGCTTAGGGCCAAGGGGGGGGTACACAGATACGCAGTATTTT,.,TRBJ2-3,.,TRBV7-6
CASSLKRGAKETQYF,TGTGCCAGCAGCTTGAAGCGGGGGGCAAAAGAGACCCAGTACTTC,.,TRBJ2-5,TRBD2,TRBV5-6
CASSVDQGKSLHF,TGTGCCAGCAGCGTAGATCAGGGAAAATCCCTCCACTTT,.,TRBJ1-6,.,TRBV9
CASSRTSGGQETQYF,TGTGCCAGCAGCCGGACTAGCGGGGGGCAAGAGACCCAGTACTTC,.,TRBJ2-5,TRBD2,TRBV14
CAWSPDRGHQPQHF,TGTGCCTGGAGCCCAGACAGGGGACATCAGCCCCAGCATTTT,.,TRBJ1-5,TRBD1,TRBV30
CASSQDSSTRVVYYEQYF,TGCGCCAGCAGCCAAGATTCGTCCACTAGAGTCGTCTACTACGAGCAGTACTTC,.,TRBJ2-7,.,TRBV4-1
CASSLYRGRGTGELFF,TGTGCCAGCAGTTTATACAGGGGGCGCGGGACCGGGGAGCTGTTTTTT,few,TRBJ2-2,TRBD1,TRBV28
CASSQGLAGDLGPEQYF,TGTGCCAGTAGTCAAGGGCTAGCGGGGGATCTCGGACCCGAGCAGTACTTC,.,TRBJ2-7,TRBD2,TRBV19
CASTYRLAGQNEQYF,TGTGCCAGCACCTATCGACTAGCGGGGCAGAACGAGCAGTACTTC,.,TRBJ2-7,TRBD2,TRBV28
CASSLGGRFTEAFF,TGTGCCAGCAGCTTGGGGGGGCGTTTCACTGAAGCTTTCTTT,.,TRBJ1-1,.,TRBV11-3
CASSSLRGREQYF,TGTGCCAGCAGCTCGCTGCGGGGGCGCGAGCAGTACTTC,.,TRBJ2-7,.,TRBV11-2
CASSRSGDTSTDTQYF,TGCGCCAGCAGCCGTAGCGGGGACACCAGCACAGATACGCAGTATTTT,.,TRBJ2-3,TRBD2,TRBV5-1
CARPRDSEANEQFF,TGTGCCAGACCCCGGGACAGTGAGGCCAATGAGCAGTTCTTC,.,TRBJ2-1,TRBD1,TRBV14
CASSLASWAPTDTQYF,TGTGCCAGCAGCTTAGCGTCGTGGGCCCCCACAGATACGCAGTATTTT,.,TRBJ2-3,.,TRBV7-8